This TCR beta chain was found in a study of a mutant IDH1 vaccine in newly diagnosed glioma. Whole-study context: Vaccinations, eight in total, occurred in weeks 1, 3, 5, 7, 11, 15, 19, 23. The study started vaccination 4-6 weeks after radiotherapy alone, or with temozolomide cycles. Treated patients showed a male proportion of about 60%, a female proportion of roughly 38%, and a mean age of 40.4 years.

Time point noted: week 11, during vaccination. Each dose delivered 300 ug of mutant IDH1 20-mer peptide subcutaneously with imiquimod. As concerns this clone: The target antigen is unknown.

The CDR3 loop spans 12 amino acids. Trimming stripped 5 bases from V and 7 bases from J, with 9 bases between. In germline, CDR1 is MNHEY, CDR2 SVGAGI. Study outcomes and limitations: Vaccination elicited immune responses in roughly 92% of patients.

TCRdb's copy holds only in-frame clones and misses some; the assay was immunoSEQ multiplex PCR. Of some 64,000 clones in the sample, 80% are singletons; the top ten hold about 6%. This receptor was obtained from a man aged 50-59 years with glioma. The sequences come from PBMCs, collected from a glioma patient whose treatment included an IDH1 peptide vaccine. The rearrangement uses TRBV6-5 and TRBJ2-1; D unclear. The CDR3 DNA sequence: TGTGCCAGCAGTCGAACCTCTAATGAGCAGTTCTTC. Translating it yields CASSRTSNEQFF.